This section outlines one T cell receptor (beta chain) sequence together with its context. Patients at the Seattle site were enrolled during active infection and followed longitudinally. The data originate from a study of blood T cell repertoires in COVID-19. At the level of the study: Acute-phase and convalescent COVID-19 samples originated in the United States, Italy and Spain.

Trimming stripped 6 bases from V and 0 bases from J, with 6 bases between. CDR3 length equals 13 residues. In germline, CDR1 is SGHDN, CDR2 FVKESK. In the source study's methods: Nucleated cell number was recorded as an estimate derived from reference gene primer amplification. Only in-frame clones appear in the TCRdb table, and some are missing; sequencing was by immunoSEQ multiplex PCR. V and J calls and clone size come straight from that table; D and trimming were deduced from the DNA. In the table there are roughly 480,000 clones, approximately 92% of which are singletons. This sequence joins TRBV14 and TRBJ2-1, with D maybe TRBD2 (5 bases). The source material was peripheral blood. This TCR was sampled from a man between 18 and 35 years old with COVID-19, enrolled during active disease. The CDR3 DNA reads as TGTGCCAGCAGACGGGACTCCTACAATGAGCAGTTCTTC. Its protein product is CASRRDSYNEQFF.